This T cell receptor (beta chain) is drawn from a study of blood T cells in healthy people across ages. Study findings and constraints: TCR beta diversity per million T cells fell roughly linearly with age. PBMCs that were unsorted prevented a conclusive naive versus antigen-experienced comparison.

This clonotype was seen a few times. No antigen is known for it. A minimum of 6.5 million PBMCs was isolated per sample. Through a sample-barcoded 5' primer and a J-beta primer mix, a second PCR was run for roughly 6 to 11 cycles. There were at least 2.5 million CDR3-containing paired-end reads obtained from each sample. TCRdb re-analysed the 5' RACE reads in MiXCR, keeping a single row per CDR3 protein. Counted here are 1.4 million or so distinct CDR3 sequences, approximately 39% occurring once; the ten biggest clones make up approximately 4%. V was cut by 10 bases and J by 1 base, with 13 bases left in between. Germline V lookup: CDR1 SNHLY, CDR2 FYNNEI. The CDR3 sequence is 13 residues long.

The chain has TRBV2 and TRBJ1-1; D is ambiguous. Sequencing was performed on blood. The receptor was isolated from a woman aged 18-35 years in good health. CDR3 coding DNA: TGTGCCAATACCATTGAGACGAACACTGAAGCTTTCTTT. Amino acid sequence: CANTIETNTEAFF.